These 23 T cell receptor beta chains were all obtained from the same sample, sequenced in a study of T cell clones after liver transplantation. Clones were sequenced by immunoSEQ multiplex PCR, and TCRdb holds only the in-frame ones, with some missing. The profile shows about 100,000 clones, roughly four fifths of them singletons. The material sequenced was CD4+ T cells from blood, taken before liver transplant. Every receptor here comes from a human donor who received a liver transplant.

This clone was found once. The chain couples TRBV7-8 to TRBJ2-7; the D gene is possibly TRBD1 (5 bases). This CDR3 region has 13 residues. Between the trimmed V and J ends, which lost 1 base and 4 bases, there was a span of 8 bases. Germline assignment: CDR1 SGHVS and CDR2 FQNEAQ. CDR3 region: CASSLDRTYEQYF. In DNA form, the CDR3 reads TGTGCCAGCAGCTTAGACAGGACATACGAGCAGTACTTC. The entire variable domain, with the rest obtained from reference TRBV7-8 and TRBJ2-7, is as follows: GAGVSQSPRYKVAKRGQDVALRCDPISGHVSLFWYQQALGQGPEFLTYFQNEAQLDKSGLPSDRFFAERPEGSVSTLKIQRTQQEDSAVYLCASSLDRTYEQYFGPGTRLTVT.

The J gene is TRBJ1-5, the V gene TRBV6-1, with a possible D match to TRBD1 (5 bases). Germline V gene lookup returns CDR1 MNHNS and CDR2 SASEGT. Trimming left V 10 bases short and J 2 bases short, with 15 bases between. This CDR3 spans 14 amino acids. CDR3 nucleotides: TGTGCCACCCAGCCAGGGATGGGCAATCAGCCCCAGCATTTT. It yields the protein CATQPGMGNQPQHF.

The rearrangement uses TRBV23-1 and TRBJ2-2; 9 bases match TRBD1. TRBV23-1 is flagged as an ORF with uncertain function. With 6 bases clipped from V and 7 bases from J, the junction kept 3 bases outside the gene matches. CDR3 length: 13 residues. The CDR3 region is CASRGQGSGELFF. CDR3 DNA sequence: TGCGCCAGCAGGGGACAGGGCAGCGGGGAGCTGTTTTTT.

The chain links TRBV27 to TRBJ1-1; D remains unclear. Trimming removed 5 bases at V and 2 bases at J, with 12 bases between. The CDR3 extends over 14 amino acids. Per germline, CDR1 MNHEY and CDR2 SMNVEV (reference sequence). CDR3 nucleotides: TGTGCCAGCAGTCCCCTTGGGAGAAACACTGAAGCTTTCTTT. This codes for CASSPLGRNTEAFF.

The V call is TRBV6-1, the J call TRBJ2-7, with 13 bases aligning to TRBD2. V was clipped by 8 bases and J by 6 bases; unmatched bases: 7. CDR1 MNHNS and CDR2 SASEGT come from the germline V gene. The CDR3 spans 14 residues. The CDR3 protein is CASGIRTSGSEQYF. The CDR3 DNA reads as TGTGCCAGCGGGATCAGGACTAGCGGGAGCGAGCAGTACTTC.

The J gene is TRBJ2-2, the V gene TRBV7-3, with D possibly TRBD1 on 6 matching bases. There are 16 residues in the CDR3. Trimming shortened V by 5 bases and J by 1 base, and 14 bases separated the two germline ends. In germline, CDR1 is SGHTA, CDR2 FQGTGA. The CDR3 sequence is CASSHRSDRNTGELFF. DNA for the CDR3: TGTGCCAGCAGCCATCGATCGGACAGGAACACCGGGGAGCTGTTTTTT.

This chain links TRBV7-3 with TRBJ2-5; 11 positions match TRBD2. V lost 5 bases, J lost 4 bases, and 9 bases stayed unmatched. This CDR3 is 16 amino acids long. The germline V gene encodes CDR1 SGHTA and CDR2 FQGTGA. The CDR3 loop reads CASSPGLAGYAETQYF. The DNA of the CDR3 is TGTGCCAGCAGCCCCGGACTAGCGGGTTACGCAGAGACCCAGTACTTC. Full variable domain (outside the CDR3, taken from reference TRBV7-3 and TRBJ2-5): GAGVSQTPSNKVTEKGKYVELRCDPISGHTALYWYRQSLGQGPEFLIYFQGTGAADDSGLPNDRFFAVRPEGSVSTLKIQRTERGDSAVYLCASSPGLAGYAETQYFGPGTRLLVL.

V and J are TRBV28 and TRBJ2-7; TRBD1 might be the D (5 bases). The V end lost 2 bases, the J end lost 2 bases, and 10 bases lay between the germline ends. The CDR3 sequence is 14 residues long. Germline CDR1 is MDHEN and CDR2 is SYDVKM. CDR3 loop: CASSLRGSPYEQYF. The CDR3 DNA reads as TGTGCCAGCAGTTTAAGGGGCTCCCCCTACGAGCAGTACTTC.

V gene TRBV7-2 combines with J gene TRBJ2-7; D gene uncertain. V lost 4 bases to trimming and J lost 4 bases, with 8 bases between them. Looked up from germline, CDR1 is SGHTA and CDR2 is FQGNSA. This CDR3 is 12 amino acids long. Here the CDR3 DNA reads TGTGCCAGCAGCTCATTAGGGTACGAGCAGTACTTC. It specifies CASSSLGYEQYF.

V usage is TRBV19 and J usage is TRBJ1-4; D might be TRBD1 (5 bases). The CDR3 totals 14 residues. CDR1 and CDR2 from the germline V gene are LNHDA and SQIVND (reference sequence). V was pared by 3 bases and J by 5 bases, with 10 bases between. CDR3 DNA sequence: TGTGCCAGTAGTATTAAAGCAGGGAATGAAAAACTGTTTTTT. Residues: CASSIKAGNEKLFF.

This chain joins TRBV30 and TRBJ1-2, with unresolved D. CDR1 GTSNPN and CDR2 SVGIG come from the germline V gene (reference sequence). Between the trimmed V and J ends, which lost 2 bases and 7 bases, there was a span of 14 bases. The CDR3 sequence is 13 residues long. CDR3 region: CAWSSEGDGGYTF. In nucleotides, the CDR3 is TGTGCCTGGAGTTCTGAGGGTGACGGTGGCTACACCTTC.

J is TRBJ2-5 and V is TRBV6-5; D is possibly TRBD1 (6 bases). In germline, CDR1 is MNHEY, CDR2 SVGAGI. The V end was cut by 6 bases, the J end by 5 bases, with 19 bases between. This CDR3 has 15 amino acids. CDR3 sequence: CASRPLMDSRETQYF. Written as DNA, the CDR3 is TGTGCCAGCAGACCCCTTATGGACAGCCGGGAGACCCAGTACTTC.

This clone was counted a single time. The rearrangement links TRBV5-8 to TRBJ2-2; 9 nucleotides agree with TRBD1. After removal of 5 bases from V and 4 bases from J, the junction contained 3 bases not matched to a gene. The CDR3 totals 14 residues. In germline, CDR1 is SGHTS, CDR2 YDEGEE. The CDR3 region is CASRPTGGTGELFF. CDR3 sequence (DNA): TGTGCCAGCAGACCGACAGGGGGCACCGGGGAGCTGTTTTTT.

CDR3 in DNA: TGTGCCAGCAGCGTCCCCGTTCCGAACACTGAAGCTTTCTTT. Encoded protein: CASSVPVPNTEAFF. J is TRBJ1-1 and V is TRBV5-4; D is ambiguous. This CDR3 spans 14 amino acids. With 4 bases removed from V and 1 base from J, the gap between germline ends came to 11 bases. The V gene's germline CDR1 is SGHNT and CDR2 YYREEE (reference sequence).

The CDR3 DNA reads as TGTGCCAGCAGCCGGGATGCCTACGAGCAGTACTTC. Translation: CASSRDAYEQYF. J is TRBJ2-7 and V is TRBV6-5; D is possibly TRBD2 (5 bases). CDR1 and CDR2 (germline): MNHEY, SVGAGI. V was clipped by 6 bases and J by 2 bases, with 8 bases between them. This CDR3 is 12 amino acids long.

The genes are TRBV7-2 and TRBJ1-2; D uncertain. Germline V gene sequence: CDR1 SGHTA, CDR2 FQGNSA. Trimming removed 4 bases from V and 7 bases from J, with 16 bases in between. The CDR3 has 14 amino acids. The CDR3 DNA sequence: TGTGCCAGCAGCTCCCGTATGGGATCGGGTGGCTACACCTTC. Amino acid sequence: CASSSRMGSGGYTF.

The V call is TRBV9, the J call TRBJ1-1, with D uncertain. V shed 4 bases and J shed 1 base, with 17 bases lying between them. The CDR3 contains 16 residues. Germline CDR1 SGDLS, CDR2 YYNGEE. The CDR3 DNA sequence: TGTGCCAGCAGCCCACTGGAAAGGGCACGGAACACTGAAGCTTTCTTT. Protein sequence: CASSPLERARNTEAFF.

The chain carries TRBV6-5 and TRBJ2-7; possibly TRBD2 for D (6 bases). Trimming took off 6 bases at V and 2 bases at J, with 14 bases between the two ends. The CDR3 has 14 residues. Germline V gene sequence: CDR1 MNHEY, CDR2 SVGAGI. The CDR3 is CASSGPGGPYEQYF. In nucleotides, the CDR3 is TGTGCCAGCAGCGGACCCGGAGGGCCCTACGAGCAGTACTTC.

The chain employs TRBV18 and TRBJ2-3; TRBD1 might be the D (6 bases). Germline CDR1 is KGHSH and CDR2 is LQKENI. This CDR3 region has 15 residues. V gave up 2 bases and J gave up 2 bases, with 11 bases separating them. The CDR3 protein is CASSPSAGATDTQYF. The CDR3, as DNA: TGTGCCAGCTCACCATCAGCAGGGGCCACAGATACGCAGTATTTT. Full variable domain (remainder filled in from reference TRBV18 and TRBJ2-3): NAGVMQNPRHLVRRRGQEARLRCSPMKGHSHVYWYRQLPEEGLKFMVYLQKENIIDESGMPKERFSAEFPKEGPSILRIQQVVRGDSAAYFCASSPSAGATDTQYFGPGTRLTVL.

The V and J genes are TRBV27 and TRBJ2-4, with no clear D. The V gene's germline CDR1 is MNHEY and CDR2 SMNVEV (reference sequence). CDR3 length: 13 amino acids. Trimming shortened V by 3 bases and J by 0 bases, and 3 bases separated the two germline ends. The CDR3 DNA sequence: TGTGCCAGCAGTTTCCTAGCCAAAAACATTCAGTACTTC. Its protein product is CASSFLAKNIQYF.

The CDR3 DNA reads TGTGCCAGCAGCTTGGGGACAGTGAACACTGAAGCTTTCTTT. This sequence encodes CASSLGTVNTEAFF. The chain combines TRBV7-9 with TRBJ1-1; 7 nucleotides align to TRBD1. Losses at the gene ends were 3 bases for V and 0 bases for J; bases not matched to a gene: 1. The CDR3 extends over 14 amino acids. Germline CDR1 is SEHNR and CDR2 is FQNEAQ (reference sequence).

The CDR3 here is CASSSQGNGYTF. The CDR3 DNA is TGTGCCAGCAGCTCTCAGGGAAATGGCTACACCTTC. V gene TRBV6-6 combines with J gene TRBJ1-2, with a weak D call TRBD1 (5 bases). The ends were cut back, 6 bases at V and 6 bases at J, with 11 bases in the middle. Germline V gene lookup returns CDR1 MNHNY and CDR2 SVGAGI (reference sequence). The CDR3 has 12 residues.

The CDR3 region has the DNA TGTGCCAGCAGCTTGGTTGGGGATGAGCAGTTCTTC. Protein sequence: CASSLVGDEQFF. The gene calls are TRBV5-6 and TRBJ2-1; D gene ambiguous. Deletions cut 0 bases from V and 8 bases from J, with 6 bases between. Germline-derived CDR1 and CDR2 are SGHDT and YYEEEE. The CDR3 runs 12 residues.